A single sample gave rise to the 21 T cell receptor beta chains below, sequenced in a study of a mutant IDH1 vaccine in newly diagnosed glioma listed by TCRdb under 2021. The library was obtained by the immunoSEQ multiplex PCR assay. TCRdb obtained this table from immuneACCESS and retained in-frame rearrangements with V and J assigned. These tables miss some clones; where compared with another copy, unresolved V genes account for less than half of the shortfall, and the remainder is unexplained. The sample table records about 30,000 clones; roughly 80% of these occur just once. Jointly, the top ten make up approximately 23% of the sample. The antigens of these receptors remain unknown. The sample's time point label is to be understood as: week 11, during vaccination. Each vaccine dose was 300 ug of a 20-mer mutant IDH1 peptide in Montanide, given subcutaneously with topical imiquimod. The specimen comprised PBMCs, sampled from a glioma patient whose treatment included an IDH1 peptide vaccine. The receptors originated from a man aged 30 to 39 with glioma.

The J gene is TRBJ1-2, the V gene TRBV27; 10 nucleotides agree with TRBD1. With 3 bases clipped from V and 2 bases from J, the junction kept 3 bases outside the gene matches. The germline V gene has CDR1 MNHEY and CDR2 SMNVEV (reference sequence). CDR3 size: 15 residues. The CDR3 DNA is TGTGCCAGCAGTTTCCTGACAGGGGGCAACTATGGCTACACCTTC. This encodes CASSFLTGGNYGYTF.

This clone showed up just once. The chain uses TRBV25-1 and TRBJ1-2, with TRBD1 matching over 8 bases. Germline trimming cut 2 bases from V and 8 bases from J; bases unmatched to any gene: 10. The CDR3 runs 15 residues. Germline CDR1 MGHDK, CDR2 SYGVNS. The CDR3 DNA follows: TGTGCCAGCAGTGAACCGACAGGGGTAGCTGGGGGCTACACCTTC. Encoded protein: CASSEPTGVAGGYTF.

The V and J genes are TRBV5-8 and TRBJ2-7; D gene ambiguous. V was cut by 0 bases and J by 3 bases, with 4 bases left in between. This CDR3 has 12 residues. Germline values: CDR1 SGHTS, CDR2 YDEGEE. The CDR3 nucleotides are TGTGCCAGCAGCTTGGTCCTCTACGAGCAGTACTTC. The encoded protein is CASSLVLYEQYF.

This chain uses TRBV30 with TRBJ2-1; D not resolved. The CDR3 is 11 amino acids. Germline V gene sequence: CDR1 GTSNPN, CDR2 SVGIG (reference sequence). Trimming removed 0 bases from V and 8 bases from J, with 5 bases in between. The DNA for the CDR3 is TGTGCCTGGAGTGTATATCATGAGCAGTTCTTC. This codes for CAWSVYHEQFF.

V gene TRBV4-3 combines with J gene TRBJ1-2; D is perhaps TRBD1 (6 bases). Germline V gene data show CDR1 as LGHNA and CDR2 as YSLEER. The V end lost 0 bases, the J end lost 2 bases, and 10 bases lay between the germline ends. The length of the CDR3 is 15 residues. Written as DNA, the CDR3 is TGCGCCAGCAGCCAAGAGAACGGACAGAACTATGGCTACACCTTC. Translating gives CASSQENGQNYGYTF.

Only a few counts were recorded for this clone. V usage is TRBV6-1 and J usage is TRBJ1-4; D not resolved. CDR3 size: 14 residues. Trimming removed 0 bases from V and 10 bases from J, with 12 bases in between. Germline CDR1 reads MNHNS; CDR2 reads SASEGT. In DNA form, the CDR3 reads TGTGCCAGCAGTGAAGCCGGTCCTCTCGGAAAACTGTTTTTT. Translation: CASSEAGPLGKLFF.

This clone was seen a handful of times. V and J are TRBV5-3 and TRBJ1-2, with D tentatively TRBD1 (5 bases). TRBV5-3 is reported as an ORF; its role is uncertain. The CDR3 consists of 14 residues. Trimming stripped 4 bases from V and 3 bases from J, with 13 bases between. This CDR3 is CARSQEGQDYGYTF. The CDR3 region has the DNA TGTGCCAGAAGCCAGGAGGGGCAGGACTATGGCTACACCTTC.

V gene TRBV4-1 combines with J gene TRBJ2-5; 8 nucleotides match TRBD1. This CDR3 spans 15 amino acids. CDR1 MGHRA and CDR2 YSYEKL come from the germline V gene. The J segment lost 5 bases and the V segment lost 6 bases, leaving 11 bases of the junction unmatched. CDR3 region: CASRRQGSTKETQYF. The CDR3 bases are TGCGCCAGCAGAAGACAGGGGTCGACGAAGGAGACCCAGTACTTC.

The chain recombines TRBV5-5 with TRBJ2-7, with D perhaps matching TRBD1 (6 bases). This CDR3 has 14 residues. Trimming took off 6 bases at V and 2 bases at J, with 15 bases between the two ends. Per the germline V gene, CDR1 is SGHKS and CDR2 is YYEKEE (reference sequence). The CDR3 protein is CASTNTGNPYEQYF. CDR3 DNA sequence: TGTGCCAGCACCAATACAGGGAACCCCTACGAGCAGTACTTC.

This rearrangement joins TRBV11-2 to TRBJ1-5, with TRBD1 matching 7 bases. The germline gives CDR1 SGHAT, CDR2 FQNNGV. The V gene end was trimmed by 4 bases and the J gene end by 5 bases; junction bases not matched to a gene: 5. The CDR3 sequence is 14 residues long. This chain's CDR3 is CASSSTGRDQPQHF. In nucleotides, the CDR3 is TGTGCCAGCAGCTCGACAGGGCGCGATCAGCCCCAGCATTTT.

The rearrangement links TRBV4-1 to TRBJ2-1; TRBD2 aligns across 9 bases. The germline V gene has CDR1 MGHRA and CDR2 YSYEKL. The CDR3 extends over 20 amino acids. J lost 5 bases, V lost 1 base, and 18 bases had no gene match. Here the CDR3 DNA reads TGCGCCAGCAGCCAAGTGGCCCGCTGGTTTAGCGGGAGCCCGAACAATGAGCAGTTCTTC. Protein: CASSQVARWFSGSPNNEQFF.

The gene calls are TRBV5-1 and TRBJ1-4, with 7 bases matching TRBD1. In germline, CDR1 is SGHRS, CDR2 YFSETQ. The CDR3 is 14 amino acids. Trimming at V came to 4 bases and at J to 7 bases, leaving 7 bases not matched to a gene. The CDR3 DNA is TGCGCCAGCAGCCGAGGACAGGTCCGTGAAAAACTGTTTTTT. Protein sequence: CASSRGQVREKLFF.

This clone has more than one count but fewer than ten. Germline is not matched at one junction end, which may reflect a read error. The CDR3 here is CASRRRPNIEAFF. DNA of the CDR3: TGTGCCAGCAGGCGTCGTCCAAACATTGAAGCTTTCTTT. V is TRBV13 and J is TRBJ1-1; D is uncertain. The CDR3 has 13 amino acids. Germline V lookup: CDR1 PRHDT, CDR2 FYEKMQ (reference sequence).

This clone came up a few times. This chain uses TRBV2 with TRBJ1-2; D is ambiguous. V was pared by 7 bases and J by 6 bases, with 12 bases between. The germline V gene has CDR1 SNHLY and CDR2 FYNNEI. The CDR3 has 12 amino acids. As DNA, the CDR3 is TGTGCCAGCAACGAAGGGAGGGATGGCTACACCTTC. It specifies CASNEGRDGYTF.

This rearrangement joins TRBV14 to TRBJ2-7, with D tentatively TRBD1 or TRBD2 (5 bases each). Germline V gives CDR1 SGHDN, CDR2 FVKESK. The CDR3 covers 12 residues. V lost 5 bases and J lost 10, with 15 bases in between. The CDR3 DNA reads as TGTGCCAGCAGCACCCGGGGCGGTTTACAGTACTTC. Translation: CASSTRGGLQYF.

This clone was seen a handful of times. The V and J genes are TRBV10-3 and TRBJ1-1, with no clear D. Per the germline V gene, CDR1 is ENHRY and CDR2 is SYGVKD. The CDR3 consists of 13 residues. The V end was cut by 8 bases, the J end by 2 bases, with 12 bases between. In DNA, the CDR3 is TGTGCCATCCTCGCCAGAGGAAACACTGAAGCTTTCTTT. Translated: CAILARGNTEAFF.

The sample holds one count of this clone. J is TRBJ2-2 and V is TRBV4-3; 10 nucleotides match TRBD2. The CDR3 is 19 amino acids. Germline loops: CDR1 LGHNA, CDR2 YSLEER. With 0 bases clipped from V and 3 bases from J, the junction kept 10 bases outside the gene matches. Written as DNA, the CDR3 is TGCGCCAGCAGCCAAGATTGGGCTAGCGGGGGTCCGGACACCGGGGAGCTGTTTTTT. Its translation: CASSQDWASGGPDTGELFF.

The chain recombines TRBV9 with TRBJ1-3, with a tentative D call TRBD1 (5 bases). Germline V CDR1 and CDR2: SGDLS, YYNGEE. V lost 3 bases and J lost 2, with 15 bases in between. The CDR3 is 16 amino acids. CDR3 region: CASSEKGIPTGNTIYF. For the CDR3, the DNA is TGTGCCAGCAGCGAGAAGGGGATTCCAACTGGAAACACCATATATTTT.

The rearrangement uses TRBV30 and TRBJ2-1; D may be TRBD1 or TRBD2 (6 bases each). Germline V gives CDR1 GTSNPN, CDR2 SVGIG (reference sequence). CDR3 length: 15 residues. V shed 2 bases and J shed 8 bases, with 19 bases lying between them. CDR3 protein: CAWSSGAGFGDEQFF. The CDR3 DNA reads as TGTGCCTGGAGTTCGGGGGCCGGTTTTGGCGATGAGCAGTTCTTC.

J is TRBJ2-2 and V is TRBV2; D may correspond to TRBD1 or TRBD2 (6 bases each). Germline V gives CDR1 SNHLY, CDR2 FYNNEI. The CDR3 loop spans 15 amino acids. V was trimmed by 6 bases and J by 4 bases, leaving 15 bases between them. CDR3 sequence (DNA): TGTGCCAGCAGGCCCCTCCGGGGGCGCACCGGGGAGCTGTTTTTT. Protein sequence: CASRPLRGRTGELFF.

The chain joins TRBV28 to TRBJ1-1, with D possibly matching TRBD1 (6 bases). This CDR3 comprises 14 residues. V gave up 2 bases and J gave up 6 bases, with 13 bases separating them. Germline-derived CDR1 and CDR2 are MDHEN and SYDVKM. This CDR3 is CASSLVGRGAEAFF. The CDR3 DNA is TGTGCCAGCAGTTTAGTGGGAAGGGGGGCTGAAGCTTTCTTT. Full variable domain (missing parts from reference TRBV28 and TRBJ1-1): DVKVTQSSRYLVKRTGEKVFLECVQDMDHENMFWYRQDPGLGLRLIYFSYDVKMKEKGDIPEGYSVSREKKERFSLILESASTNQTSMYLCASSLVGRGAEAFFGQGTRLTVV.